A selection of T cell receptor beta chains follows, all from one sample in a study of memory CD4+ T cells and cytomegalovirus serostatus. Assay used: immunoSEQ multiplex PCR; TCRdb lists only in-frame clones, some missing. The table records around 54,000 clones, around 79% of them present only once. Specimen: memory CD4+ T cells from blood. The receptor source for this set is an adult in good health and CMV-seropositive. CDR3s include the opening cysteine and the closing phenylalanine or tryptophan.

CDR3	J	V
CASSEALTVGSTGELFF	TRBJ2-2	TRBV6-1
CSVTWVNEQFF	TRBJ2-1	TRBV29-1
CATKNTDTQYF	TRBJ2-3	TRBV10-3
CAIRPGQGGGYGYTF	TRBJ1-2	TRBV10-3
CAWSVRRPDNSPLHF	TRBJ1-6	TRBV30
CAISEPGLEKLFF	TRBJ1-4	TRBV10-3
CASGPSVNEQFF	TRBJ2-1	TRBV28
CASSFSPGRTGELFF	TRBJ2-2	TRBV7-2
CASKEGHSSYEQYF	TRBJ2-7	TRBV11-2
CASSSAGWGEETQYF	TRBJ2-5	TRBV5-6
CATSRVRSMNTEAFF	TRBJ1-1	TRBV15
CASSTLGQYDEQFF	TRBJ2-1	TRBV11-2
CASQQGGYPQHF	TRBJ1-5	TRBV19
CASSLGTSVPQYF	TRBJ2-5	TRBV7-2
CASRYSSGIYNEQFF	TRBJ2-1	TRBV19
CASSSRAVVGYTF	TRBJ1-2	TRBV19
CASSVGQGQGPNEQFF	TRBJ2-1	TRBV9
CASDSSYEQYF	TRBJ2-7	TRBV6-5
CASSAGPNQPQHF	TRBJ1-5	TRBV7-2
CAISESPEGRGSAYNEQFF	TRBJ2-1	TRBV10-3
CAWKGGQGQETQYF	TRBJ2-5	TRBV30
CASSRPRTGEGYTF	TRBJ1-2	TRBV6-5
CASSLGQGYQPQHF	TRBJ1-5	TRBV28
CASTLTDTQYF	TRBJ2-3	TRBV30
CASSFGDAFGYTF	TRBJ1-2	TRBV5-1
CASSLFLDEDSGGTQHF	TRBJ1-5	TRBV4-1
CASSLGGRAEAFF	TRBJ1-1	TRBV5-1
CASSWQYQETQYF	TRBJ2-5	TRBV28
CASSLGTENTEAFF	TRBJ1-1	TRBV19
CASSTGSHEKLFF	TRBJ1-4	TRBV19
CASSSPLRQLNEQFF	TRBJ2-1	TRBV19
CASSSALSGNRETQYF	TRBJ2-5	TRBV7-2
CASKVATAQETQYF	TRBJ2-5	TRBV2
CATQGLWDIQYF	TRBJ2-4	TRBV19
CASRSTRNTIYF	TRBJ1-3	TRBV28
CASSSPWDTGELFF	TRBJ2-2	TRBV28
CASSLYGTGEAEAFF	TRBJ1-1	TRBV28
CASSQTGLMNTEAFF	TRBJ1-1	TRBV6-5
CAWSKGLAGVNEQYF	TRBJ2-7	TRBV30
CASSRGANYGYTF	TRBJ1-2	TRBV7-8
CASSGRATSTDTQYF	TRBJ2-3	TRBV5-1
CASSLTGTDRNTIYF	TRBJ1-3	TRBV28
CASSLRVDNEQFF	TRBJ2-1	TRBV7-2
CASSMTDSNQPQHF	TRBJ1-5	TRBV5-6
CASSFRTDYHEQYF	TRBJ2-7	TRBV7-2
CASGLDRQETQYF	TRBJ2-5	TRBV6-1